Listed below are T cell receptor beta chains from one sample, sequenced in a study of metastatic and nonmetastatic thyroid tumors. TCRdb re-called the PCR reads via MiXCR. The repertoire holds roughly 7,400 clones, with over 35% as singletons. Material for sequencing was tumor tissue. The receptors derive from a female donor with papillary thyroid cancer or a benign thyroid nodule (not recorded which). Some clones in this sample may be carry-over from other donors' samples. The CDR3 runs from the conserved cysteine through the conserved F or W. D genes are given only for firm matches. Clone size, where shown, is once, few, many, or a class for clones that have expanded.

d_call j_call v_call clone_size cdr3_aa cdr3_nt
- TRBJ1-6 TRBV10-1 - CASSEAHRVSPLHF TGCGCCAGCAGTGAGGCCCATCGGGTTTCACCCCTCCACTTT
TRBD2 TRBJ2-7 TRBV20-1 - CSGASGYEQYF TGCAGTGGGGCTAGCGGCTACGAGCAGTACTTC
- TRBJ2-7 TRBV6-1 many CASSVTTGIVYEQYF TGTGCCAGCAGTGTAACTACAGGGATCGTCTACGAGCAGTACTTC
TRBD2 TRBJ2-1 TRBV6-2/TRBV6-3 - CASSYAAGVGGEFF TGTGCCAGCAGTTACGCTGCAGGTGTGGGGGGGGAGTTCTTC
- TRBJ2-7 TRBV28 few CASSLSYRSYEQYF TGTGCCAGCAGTTTATCCTACAGGAGTTACGAGCAGTACTTC
TRBD2 TRBJ2-3 TRBV5-4 many CASSLGLAVSTDTQYF TGTGCCAGCAGCCTCGGACTAGCGGTTAGCACAGATACGCAGTATTTT
- TRBJ2-6 TRBV30 - CARSSGVGANVLTF TGTGCCAGGAGTTCAGGGGTCGGGGCCAACGTCCTGACTTTC
TRBD1 TRBJ2-7 TRBV6-5 few CASSYQTGGGYEQYF TGTGCCAGCAGTTACCAGACAGGGGGCGGTTACGAGCAGTACTTC
- TRBJ2-7 TRBV6-5 - CASSYSDGYEQYF TGTGCCAGCAGTTACTCGGACGGCTACGAGCAGTACTTC
TRBD1 TRBJ2-3 TRBV2 - CASRRQGRETSTDTQYF TGTGCCAGCCGGCGACAGGGTAGGGAGACTAGCACAGATACGCAGTATTTT
- TRBJ2-2 TRBV5-1 - CASSSNTISTGELFF TGCGCCAGCAGCTCCAACACTATCTCCACCGGGGAGCTGTTTTTT
- TRBJ1-1 TRBV12-3/TRBV12-4 - CASSPYGGAEAFF TGTGCCAGCAGTCCTTACGGGGGGGCGGAAGCTTTCTTT
- TRBJ1-2 TRBV20-1 - CSARQGRDYGYTF TGCAGTGCTAGACAGGGAAGGGACTATGGCTACACCTTC
- TRBJ2-5 TRBV11-3 - CASSLGTLGTEETQYF TGTGCCAGCAGCTTAGGGACCCTTGGGACTGAAGAGACCCAGTACTTC
TRBD1 TRBJ1-2 TRBV5-1 - CASSLGTGTGIPNYGYTF TGCGCCAGCAGCTTGGGGACCGGGACAGGGATTCCTAACTATGGCTACACCTTC
- TRBJ1-3 TRBV6-2/TRBV6-3 few CASSYSGTSGNTIYF TGTGCCAGCAGTTACTCTGGGACATCTGGAAACACCATATATTTT
- TRBJ2-3 TRBV20-1 - CSASRRFTDTQYF TGCAGTGCTAGTAGGCGGTTCACAGATACGCAGTATTTT
- TRBJ2-7 TRBV11-2 - CASSSTGRAYEQYF TGTGCCAGCAGCTCCACAGGAAGGGCCTACGAGCAGTACTTC
- TRBJ2-7 TRBV11-2 - CASSLEAYGSYEQYF TGTGCCAGCAGCTTAGAGGCCTACGGTTCCTACGAGCAGTACTTC
- TRBJ2-7 TRBV27 - CASSRTRSYEQYF TGTGCCAGCAGCAGGACTCGGTCCTACGAGCAGTACTTC
- TRBJ2-7 TRBV2 few CASSPTYEQYF TGTGCCAGCAGTCCCACCTACGAGCAGTACTTC
- TRBJ1-1 TRBV20-1 - CSARREPKPAFF TGCAGTGCTCGAAGAGAACCCAAGCCAGCTTTCTTT
TRBD2 TRBJ2-7 TRBV6-1 medium-sized CASNGLAGDSSYEQYF TGTGCCAGCAACGGACTAGCGGGAGACTCCTCCTACGAGCAGTACTTC
- TRBJ1-2 TRBV28 few CASSPGRSNYGYTF TGTGCCAGCAGCCCGGGACGGAGTAACTATGGCTACACCTTC
- TRBJ2-7 TRBV18 once CASSHGDEQYF TGTGCCAGCTCACATGGGGACGAGCAGTACTTC
- TRBJ1-2 TRBV25-1 few CASRGQFDGYTF TGTGCCAGCAGGGGGCAGTTTGATGGCTACACCTTC
- TRBJ1-1 TRBV5-1 - CASSLQADTEAFF TGCGCCAGCAGCTTGCAGGCAGATACTGAAGCTTTCTTT
- TRBJ2-5 TRBV24-1 medium-sized CATSDFIGSQETQYF TGTGCCACCAGTGATTTTATCGGCTCCCAAGAGACCCAGTACTTC
TRBD2 TRBJ2-3 TRBV27 few CASIGSGARDTQYF TGTGCCAGCATCGGGAGCGGGGCCCGAGATACGCAGTATTTT
TRBD2 TRBJ2-1 TRBV20-1 - CSSFSGSDGSDEQFF TGCAGCTCATTTAGCGGGAGTGATGGTTCGGATGAGCAGTTCTTC
TRBD1 TRBJ2-3 TRBV7-3 - CASSLTGVPTDTQYF TGTGCCAGCAGCTTGACAGGGGTTCCCACAGATACGCAGTATTTT
- TRBJ2-2 TRBV18 once CASSPTGELFF TGTGCCAGCTCACCAACCGGGGAGCTGTTTTTT
- TRBJ1-5 TRBV2 few CASSGGPDSNPPQHF TGTGCCAGCAGTGGGGGGCCCGATAGTAATCCGCCCCAGCATTTT
TRBD2 TRBJ2-7 TRBV5-6 - CASSLSLAGVSSYEQYF TGTGCCAGCAGCTTGAGCCTAGCGGGGGTAAGCTCCTACGAGCAGTACTTC
- TRBJ2-5 TRBV4-1 medium-sized CASSQEGRAETQYF TGCGCCAGCAGCCAAGAAGGTAGAGCGGAGACCCAGTACTTC
TRBD1 TRBJ2-3 TRBV5-1 - CASSGILRDRGTDTQYF TGCGCCAGCAGCGGGATATTACGGGACAGGGGTACAGATACGCAGTATTTT
- TRBJ2-7 TRBV18 - CASSSGLFYEQYF TGTGCCAGCTCATCCGGACTGTTTTACGAGCAGTACTTC
- TRBJ2-1 TRBV30 - CAWTPGTAHKNEQFF TGTGCCTGGACCCCCGGGACTGCCCATAAGAATGAGCAGTTCTTC
TRBD1 TRBJ1-2 TRBV2 few CASSEGDRDYGHTF TGTGCCAGCAGTGAGGGTGACAGGGACTATGGACACACCTTC
- TRBJ2-3 TRBV4-1 - CASSQRQATGDTQYF TGCGCCAGCAGCCAAAGACAGGCGACGGGGGATACGCAGTATTTT